This T cell receptor beta chain stems from a study of cytomegalovirus exposure and HLA in healthy donors. About the research overall: Previous work identified roughly 110 million unique TCR beta sequences from about 200 million T cells. General observations from the study: CMV antigen specificity was confirmed in vitro for a few CMV-associated chains. Association of a missense DCLRE1C variant with TCR beta V- and J-gene trimming was reported in a later analysis. Rates of TCR association differed by HLA locus in a later analysis, with DRB1 highest and HLA-C lowest.

Trimming cost V 7 bases and J 0 bases, with 12 bases left between them. Germline CDR1 SNHLY, CDR2 FYNNEI. The CDR3 is 15 amino acids. Primers for the PCR totalled 60 Vbeta and 13 Jbeta. Sequenced by immunoSEQ multiplex PCR; TCRdb stores in-frame clones only, minus some. The sample shows 100,000 to 150,000 clones, 76% of them seen only once. Of note for this clone: The antigen is not known.

This receptor was taken from a man aged 45 to 65 in good health and CMV-seronegative. Source material: PBMCs. This chain connects TRBV2 to TRBJ2-2; TRBD1 might be the D (5 bases). Here the CDR3 DNA reads TGTGCCAGCAATAGACAGTCCTCGAACACCGGGGAGCTGTTTTTT. Protein sequence: CASNRQSSNTGELFF.